The present TCR beta chain was sequenced within a study of T-cell memory formation after mild COVID-19. Whole-study context: TCR clusters largely stayed donor specific.

Only a few counts were recorded for this clonotype. Its antigen remains unidentified. Study conclusions and caveats: Second-wave clones that peaked on day 37 lacked confirmed SARS-CoV-2 specificity. Memory from before infection featured some responding clones, which suggests cross-reactive memory joined. The study found balanced CD4/CD8 in clones contracting day 15 to 85 and a CD4+ lean in later expanders.

TCRdb re-called the 5' RACE reads with MiXCR, one entry per CDR3 protein. The sample shows 150,000 to 200,000 distinct CDR3 sequences, 10% to 15% of them seen only once. This receptor was identified in a young man who had mild COVID-19 (a few samples of this study predate the infection). Cell type and time point are not known. The material sequenced was PBMCs or a T cell subset sorted from them (not recorded which).

CDR3 residues: CASSDRTGGNTIYF. DNA for the CDR3: TGTGCCAGCAGTGACCGGACAGGCGGAAACACCATATATTTT. The chain uses TRBV25-1 and TRBJ1-3; 7 bases map to TRBD1. Germline trimming cut 3 bases from V and 4 bases from J; bases unmatched to any gene: 3. The CDR3 totals 14 residues. Germline CDR1 MGHDK, CDR2 SYGVNS. Together with reference TRBV25-1 and TRBJ1-3, the CDR3 gives the full variable domain: EADIYQTPRYLVIGTGKKITLECSQTMGHDKMYWYQQDPGMELHLIHYSYGVNSTEKGDLSSESTVSRIRTEHFPLTLESARPSHTSQYLCASSDRTGGNTIYFGEGSWLTVV.